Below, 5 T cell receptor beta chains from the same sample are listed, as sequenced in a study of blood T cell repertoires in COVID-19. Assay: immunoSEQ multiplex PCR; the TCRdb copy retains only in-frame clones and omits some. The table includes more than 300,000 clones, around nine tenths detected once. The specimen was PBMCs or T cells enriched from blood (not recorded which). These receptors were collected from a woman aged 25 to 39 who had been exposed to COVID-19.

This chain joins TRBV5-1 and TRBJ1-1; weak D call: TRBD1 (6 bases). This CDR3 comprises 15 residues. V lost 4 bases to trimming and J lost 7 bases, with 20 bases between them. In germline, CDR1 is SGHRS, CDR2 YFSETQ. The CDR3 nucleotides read TGCGCCAGCAGCACAGGGACCGATTTATGGAATGAAGCTTTCTTT. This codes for CASSTGTDLWNEAFF.

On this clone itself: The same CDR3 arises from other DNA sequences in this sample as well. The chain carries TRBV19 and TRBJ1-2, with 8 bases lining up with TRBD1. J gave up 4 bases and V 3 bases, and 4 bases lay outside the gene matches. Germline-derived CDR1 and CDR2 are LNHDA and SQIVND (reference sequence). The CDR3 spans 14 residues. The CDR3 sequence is CASSIPDRAYGYTF. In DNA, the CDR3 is TGTGCCAGTAGTATCCCGGACAGGGCCTATGGCTACACCTTC.

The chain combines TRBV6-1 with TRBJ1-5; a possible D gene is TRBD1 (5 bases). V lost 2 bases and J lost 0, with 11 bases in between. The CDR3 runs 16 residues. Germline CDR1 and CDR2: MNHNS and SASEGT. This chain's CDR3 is CASSERAGYSNQPQHF. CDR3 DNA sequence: TGTGCCAGCAGTGAAAGGGCAGGGTATAGCAATCAGCCCCAGCATTTT.

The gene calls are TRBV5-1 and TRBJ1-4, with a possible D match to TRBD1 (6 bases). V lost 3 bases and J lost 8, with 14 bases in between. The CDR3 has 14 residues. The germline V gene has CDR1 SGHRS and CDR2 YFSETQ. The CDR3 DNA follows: TGCGCCAGCAGCTCCCCAGGGGCGTGGGAAAAACTGTTTTTT. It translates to CASSSPGAWEKLFF.

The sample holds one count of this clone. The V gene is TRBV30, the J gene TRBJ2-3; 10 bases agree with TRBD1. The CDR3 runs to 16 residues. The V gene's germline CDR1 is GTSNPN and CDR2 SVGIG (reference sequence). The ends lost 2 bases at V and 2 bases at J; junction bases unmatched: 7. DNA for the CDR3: TGTGCCTGGAGTAAGGGGGACAGGGGTTACACAGATACGCAGTATTTT. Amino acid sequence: CAWSKGDRGYTDTQYF.